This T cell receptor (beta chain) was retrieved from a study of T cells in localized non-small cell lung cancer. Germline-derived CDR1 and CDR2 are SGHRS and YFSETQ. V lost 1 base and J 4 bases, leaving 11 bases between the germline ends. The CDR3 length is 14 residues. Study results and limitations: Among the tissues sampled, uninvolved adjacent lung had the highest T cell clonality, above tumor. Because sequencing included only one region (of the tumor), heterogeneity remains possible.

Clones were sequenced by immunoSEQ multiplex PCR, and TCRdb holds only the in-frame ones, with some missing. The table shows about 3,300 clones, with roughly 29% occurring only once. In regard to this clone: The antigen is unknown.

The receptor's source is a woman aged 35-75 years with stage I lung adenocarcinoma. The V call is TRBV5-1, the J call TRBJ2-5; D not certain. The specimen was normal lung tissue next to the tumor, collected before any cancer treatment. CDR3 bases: TGCGCCAGCAGCTTGATGGGCTTCGCAGAGACCCAGTACTTC. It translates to CASSLMGFAETQYF.